This T cell receptor (beta chain) came from a study of blood T cells in healthy people across ages (dated by TCRdb to between 2014 and 2017). As for the study more broadly: In model experiments, roughly one uniquely barcoded TCR beta cDNA molecule per two T cells was captured by template switching. To track age-related changes in TCR beta repertoire diversity, the study relied on deep sequencing normalized with unique cDNA molecular identifiers. Donors were grouped into four age groups: young (average approximately 15 years), middle-aged (about 38), aged (around 60) and long-lived (around 80). Donors of different ages were randomly distributed across sequencing lanes to avoid experimental bias. The study analyzed two additional independent replicas of 1 million unique cDNA reads from the same blood draw for two donors, one aged 18 to 29 and one aged 80 or older. General conclusions and limits of the study: The long-lived group showed more naive CD4+ T cells, fewer expanded clones and increased TCR diversity than the aged group, suggesting age selection. The percentage of naive T cells measured by flow cytometry correlated strongly with observed TCR beta diversity. Estimates of total diversity from one million sequenced T cells were regarded as lower bounds and underestimates. Because the CMV infection status of the donors was unknown, age-related changes in expanded clonotypes may potentially have been confounded. Observed TCR beta diversity per million T cells fell roughly linearly with age, and a significant reduction was already apparent by age about 43. Conclusive comparison of naive and antigen-experienced compartments was prevented by the profiling of bulk unsorted PBMCs.

V sheds 1 base and J sheds 3 bases, leaving 16 bases between their ends. In the germline V gene, CDR1 corresponds to SGHVS and CDR2 to FNYEAQ. Spanning cysteine to phenylalanine, the CDR3 consists of 17 amino acids. The DNA shown is the 51-base CDR3, in frame from base 1. This clonotype occurred a few times. The antigen this receptor binds is unknown. One base away there is no much larger clone; base qualities are not given. The approximately 41 donors, aged about 6 to 100 years, were systemically healthy Caucasian individuals from Russia. Around 10 milliliters of peripheral blood were collected from each donor into EDTA-treated Vacutainer tubes. PBMCs were isolated by Ficoll-Paque density-gradient centrifugation, with at least 6.5 million obtained per sample. Total RNA was extracted from PBMCs with Trizol reagent, with at least 6 micrograms obtained per sample. For every donor, an aliquot of PBMCs went through flow cytometry to measure the percentages of naive CD45RAhigh/CD27high T cells.

Receptors were amplified or captured by 5' RACE. For sequencing, an Illumina HiSeq 2500 was employed. A second roughly 7 to 11 cycle PCR used a sample-barcoded 5' primer and a J-beta primer mix. A unique molecular identifier was introduced onto each TCR beta cDNA molecule by a template-switch 5' adaptor carrying 12 random nucleotides. At least 2.5 million CDR3-containing paired-end reads were obtained from each sample. The Mint cDNA synthesis kit, primed by a TRBC-specific oligonucleotide, was used to synthesize first-strand cDNA from all RNA. All cDNA was treated with uracil-DNA glycosylase and then went through a first 18-cycle PCR with the universal primers M1SS and BC2_uni_R. In the paper's pipeline: For normalization, 1 million high-quality reads were randomly selected from each sample, with every read carrying a distinct molecular identifier. Instead of being binned into consensus sequences, reads with shared molecular identifiers were discarded. MiTCR, with a Q25 quality threshold and the strictest error-elimination algorithm, was used for CDR3 identification, clonotype clustering and error correction. A nonparametric unseen species model using Euler transformation provided a lower-bound estimate of total TCR beta diversity. The raw public reads went through TCRdb reprocessing: fastp at Q25, MiXCR clone calling, in-frame beta chains kept. CDR3 protein sequences are deduplicated, and each keeps its most common genes and DNA. None of the V and J calls come from the authors' own analysis; TCRdb made them. A total of 1.5 million to 2 million distinct CDR3 sequences appear in this sample, just under 50% of them only once. The ten top clones hold about 2.1% of the sample.

This sequence uses TRBV7-6 and TRBJ2-1; the D region is possibly TRBD1 or TRBD2, each matching across 5 bases. The specimen sequenced was blood. The clonotype was recovered from a woman aged 40 to 50 in good health. The DNA sequence is TGTGCCAGCAGCTTAGTTGGTGGGCAGGGAGACTACAATGAGCAGTTCTTC. This yields the protein CASSLVGGQGDYNEQFF.